The present entry profiles one T cell receptor (beta chain) with its context. The target antigen is unknown. Trimming cost V 1 base and J 0 bases; bases outside gene matches: 8. The CDR3 consists of 17 residues. Germline-derived CDR1 and CDR2 are SGHNT and YYREEE (reference sequence). The data stem from a study of blood T cells in healthy people across ages. The study's findings and limits: Shifts in expanded clonotypes may have been confounded by donor CMV status, which was unknown. Naive T cell percentage showed a strong correlation with TCR beta diversity. Among T cells, TCR beta diversity per million cells dropped roughly linearly as age rose.

The authors ran a second PCR of 7 to 11 cycles using a sample-barcoded 5' primer and a J-beta primer mix. At least 2.5 million CDR3-containing paired-end reads were obtained per sample. TCRdb fed the 5' RACE reads into MiXCR, producing one record per CDR3 protein. The sample gives 1.5 million or so distinct CDR3 sequences, approximately 42% of which show up once; under 5% is in the top ten. V is TRBV5-4 and J is TRBJ2-3, with 7 bases fitting TRBD2. This clonotype was sampled from a woman younger than 35 in good health. Sequencing used blood. The CDR3 spells CASSLRSGERSTDTQYF. In nucleotides, the CDR3 is TGTGCCAGCAGCTTGAGGAGCGGGGAAAGAAGCACAGATACGCAGTATTTT.